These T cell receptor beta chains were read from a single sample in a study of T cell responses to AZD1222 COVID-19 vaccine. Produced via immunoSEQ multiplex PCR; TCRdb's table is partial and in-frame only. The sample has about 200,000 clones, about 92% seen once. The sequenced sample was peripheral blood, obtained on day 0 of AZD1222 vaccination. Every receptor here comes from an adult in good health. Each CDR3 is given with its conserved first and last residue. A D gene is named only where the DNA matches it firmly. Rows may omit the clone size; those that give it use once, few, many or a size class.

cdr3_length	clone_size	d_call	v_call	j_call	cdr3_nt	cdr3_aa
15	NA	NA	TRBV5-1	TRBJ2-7	TGCGCCAGCAGCTTGGGTGCAGTTAGTCCCTACGAGCAGTACTTC	CASSLGAVSPYEQYF
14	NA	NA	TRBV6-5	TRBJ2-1	TGTGCCAGCAATTCAGGGTCACAAAACAATGAGCAGTTCTTC	CASNSGSQNNEQFF
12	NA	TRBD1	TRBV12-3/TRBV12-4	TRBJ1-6	TGTGCCAGCGGGGACAGAACTTCACCCCTCCACTTT	CASGDRTSPLHF
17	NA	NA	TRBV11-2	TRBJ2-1	TGTGCCAGCAGCTCAGGGACAACGACTCCCGGGCTCACTGAGCAGTTCTTC	CASSSGTTTPGLTEQFF
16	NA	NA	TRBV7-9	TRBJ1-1	TGTGCCAGCAGTCCCGGCCCAGCAGGGAGGAACACTGAAGCTTTCTTT	CASSPGPAGRNTEAFF
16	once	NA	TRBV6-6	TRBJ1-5	TGTGCCAGCAGCCAAGGAACTAGATTCGGGCCCCAGCCCCAGCATTTT	CASSQGTRFGPQPQHF
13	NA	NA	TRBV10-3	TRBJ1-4	TGTGCCATCAGTGAGGGCCGAGGGGAAAAACTGTTTTTT	CAISEGRGEKLFF
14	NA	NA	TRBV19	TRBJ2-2	TGTGCCAGTAGTATAGTGAGCGGCACCGGGGAGCTGTTTTTT	CASSIVSGTGELFF
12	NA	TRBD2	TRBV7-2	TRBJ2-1	TGTGCCAGCAGCGGAGTAGCGGGGGGGCCAATCTTC	CASSGVAGGPIF
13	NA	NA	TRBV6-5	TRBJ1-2	TGTGCCAGCAGCCGCGCGTCGATCTATGGCTACACCTTC	CASSRASIYGYTF
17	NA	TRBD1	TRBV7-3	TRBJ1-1	TGTGCCAGCAGCCCTAACAGCCTTCAGGGGGCCCGCACTGAAGCTTTCTTT	CASSPNSLQGARTEAFF
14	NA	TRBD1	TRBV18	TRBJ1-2	TGTGCCAGCTCACCAGGGACAGGGTCCTATGGCTACACCTTC	CASSPGTGSYGYTF
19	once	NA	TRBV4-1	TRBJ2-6	TGCGCCAGCAGCCAGACGGGAGCAGGCCAAGGTTCTGGGGCCAACGTCCTGACTTTC	CASSQTGAGQGSGANVLTF
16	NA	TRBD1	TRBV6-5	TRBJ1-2	TGTGCCAGCAGTTACTCACTCAACTTACAGGGGGGTGGCTACACCTTC	CASSYSLNLQGGGYTF
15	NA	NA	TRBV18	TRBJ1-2	TGTGCCAGCTCACCACGATCGGCAGGAAGCTATGGCTACACCTTC	CASSPRSAGSYGYTF
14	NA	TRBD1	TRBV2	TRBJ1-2	TGTGCCAGCAGTGACTCGACAGGGGTCGGTGGCTACACCTTC	CASSDSTGVGGYTF
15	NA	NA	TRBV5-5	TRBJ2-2	TGTGCCAGCAGCTTCCGGGACGCAAACACCGGGGAGCTGTTTTTT	CASSFRDANTGELFF
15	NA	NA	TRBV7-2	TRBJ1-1	TGTGCCAGCAGCCCCCAGGGAGGGTTGAACACTGAAGCTTTCTTT	CASSPQGGLNTEAFF
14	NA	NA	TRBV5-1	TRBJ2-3	TGCGCCAGCAGCTTGGAGACAAGCACAGATACGCAGTATTTT	CASSLETSTDTQYF
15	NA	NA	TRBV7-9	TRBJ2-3	TGTGCCAGCAGCCCAACAGGATCGGGCACAGATACGCAGTATTTT	CASSPTGSGTDTQYF
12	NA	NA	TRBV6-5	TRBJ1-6	TGTGCCAGTAAAGGGTCCAATTCACCCCTCCACTTT	CASKGSNSPLHF
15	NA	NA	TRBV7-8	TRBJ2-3	TGTGCCAGCAGCTTTCGGAGGGGCGCAACAGATACGCAGTATTTT	CASSFRRGATDTQYF
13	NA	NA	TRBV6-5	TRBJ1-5	TGTGCCAGCAGTTCCCGACGGAATCAGCCCCAGCATTTT	CASSSRRNQPQHF
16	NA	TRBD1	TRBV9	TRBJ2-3	TGTGCCAGCAGCGTACTCTTGGACAGGGCCACAGATACGCAGTATTTT	CASSVLLDRATDTQYF
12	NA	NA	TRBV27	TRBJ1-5	TGTGCCAGCACCGACCCAGGTCAGCCCCAGCATTTT	CASTDPGQPQHF
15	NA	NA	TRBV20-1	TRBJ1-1	TGCAGTGCTAGTCCGGGGTCGGCTGTGAACACTGAAGCTTTCTTT	CSASPGSAVNTEAFF
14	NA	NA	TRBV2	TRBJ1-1	TGTGCCAGCAGTCCTTGGCAGGCGGGGACTGAAGCTTTCTTT	CASSPWQAGTEAFF
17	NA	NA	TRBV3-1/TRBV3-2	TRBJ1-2	TGTGCCAGCAGCCACACGAAGAGGCGCGGCAGAAACTATGGCTACACCTTC	CASSHTKRRGRNYGYTF
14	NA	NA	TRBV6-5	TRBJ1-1	TGTGCCAGCACTCCCCGGGCAGGGTCGGGTGAAGCTTTCTTT	CASTPRAGSGEAFF
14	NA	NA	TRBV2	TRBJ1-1	TGTGCCAGCAGTGAGGGGGGGGCGACCGATGAAGCTTTCTTT	CASSEGGATDEAFF
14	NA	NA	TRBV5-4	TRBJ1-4	TGTGCCAGCAGCTTGAATTCCATTAATGAAAAACTGTTTTTT	CASSLNSINEKLFF
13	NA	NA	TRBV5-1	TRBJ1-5	TGCGCCAGCAGCAGGGAGAGCAATCAGCCCCAGCATTTT	CASSRESNQPQHF
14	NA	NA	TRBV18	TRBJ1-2	TGTGCCAGCTCACCGACAACAGCTAACTATGGCTACACCTTC	CASSPTTANYGYTF
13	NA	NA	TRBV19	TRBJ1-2	TGTGCCAGTAGTCCGAGCCAGGGGTCTGGCTACACCTTC	CASSPSQGSGYTF
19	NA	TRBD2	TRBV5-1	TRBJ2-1	TGCGCCAGCAGCTCTCCCAATATTAGCGGGGGGGCCTCCTACAATGAGCAGTTCTTC	CASSSPNISGGASYNEQFF
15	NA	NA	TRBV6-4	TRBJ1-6	TGTGCCAGCAGCGACGGGAGCTCCTATAATTCACCCCTCCACTTT	CASSDGSSYNSPLHF
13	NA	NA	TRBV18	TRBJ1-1	TGTGCCAGCTCCCAGACAGGGAACACTGAAGCTTTCTTT	CASSQTGNTEAFF
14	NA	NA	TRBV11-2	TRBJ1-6	TGTGCCAGCAGCTTCAGCCAGAATAATTCACCCCTCCACTTT	CASSFSQNNSPLHF
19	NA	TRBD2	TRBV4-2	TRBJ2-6	TGTGCCAGCAGCCAACCGGGGACTAGCGGGGGGGCTAGGGCCAACGTCCTGACTTTC	CASSQPGTSGGARANVLTF
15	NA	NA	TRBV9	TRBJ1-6	TGTGCCAGCAGCGAGGACGCACCCTCGGATTCACCCCTCCACTTT	CASSEDAPSDSPLHF
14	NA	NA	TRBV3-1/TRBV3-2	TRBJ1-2	TGTGCCAGCAGCCAAGGACTGGACTTCTATGGCTACACCTTC	CASSQGLDFYGYTF